This TCR beta chain stems from a study of blood T cells in healthy people across ages. Whole-study findings and limits: Researchers deemed the diversity estimates from one million T cells underestimates.

Then a second PCR, running about 6 to 11 cycles, was carried out with a sample-barcoded 5' primer and a J-beta primer mix. TCRdb re-analysed the 5' RACE reads in MiXCR, keeping a single row per CDR3 protein. Here the sample spans roughly 1.9 million distinct CDR3 sequences, 39% being singletons. This clonotype has a count of ten or more. Its antigen is undetermined. Compared with germline, one end of the junction differs, possibly owing to a read error. Sequenced input: blood. This receptor was identified in a human donor in good health.

CDR3 residues: CASSFSGNTEAFF. As DNA, the CDR3 is TGTGCCAGCAGCTTCTCTGGGAACACTGAAGCTTTCTTT. The V gene is TRBV5-1, the J gene TRBJ1-1; D unresolved. This CDR3 is 13 amino acids long. The germline CDR1 and CDR2 sequences are SGHRS and YFSETQ.